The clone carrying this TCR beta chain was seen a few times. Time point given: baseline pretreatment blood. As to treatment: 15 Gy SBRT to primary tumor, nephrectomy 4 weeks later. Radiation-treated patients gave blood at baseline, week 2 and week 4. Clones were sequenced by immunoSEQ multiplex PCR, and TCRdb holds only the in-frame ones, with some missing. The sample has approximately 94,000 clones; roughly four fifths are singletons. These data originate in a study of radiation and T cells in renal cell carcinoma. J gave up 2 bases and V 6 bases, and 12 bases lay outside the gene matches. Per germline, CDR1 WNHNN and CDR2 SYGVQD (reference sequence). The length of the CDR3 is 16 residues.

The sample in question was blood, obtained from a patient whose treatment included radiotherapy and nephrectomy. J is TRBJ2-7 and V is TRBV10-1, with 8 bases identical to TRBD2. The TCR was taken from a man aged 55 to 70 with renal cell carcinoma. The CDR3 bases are TGCGCCAGCAGGCCTCTCGAGCGGGGGCCCCCCTACGAGCAGTACTTC. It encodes CASRPLERGPPYEQYF.